This passage covers 24 T cell receptor beta chains from one sample sequenced in a study of shared clonotypes between healthy human individuals. The naive CD8 population came from CD45RO-negative cells selected for CCR7, without terminally differentiated effector memory CD45RA+ cells. Some clones are missing from TCRdb's copy, which holds only in-frame ones; the method was immunoSEQ multiplex PCR. The sample yields millions of clones, about 95% seen once. Material for sequencing was naive CD8+ T cells sorted from blood. Receptors were obtained from a man between 18 and 29 years old in good health.

The chain is built from TRBV9 and TRBJ2-1, with 15 bases matching TRBD2. This CDR3 contains 16 residues. J was trimmed by 10 bases and V by 3 bases; bases with no gene match: 8. Germline values: CDR1 SGDLS, CDR2 YYNGEE. The CDR3 DNA sequence: TGTGCCAGCAGCGGTAGGACTAGCGGGAGGGCCTGGGAGCAGTTCTTC. Protein sequence: CASSGRTSGRAWEQFF.

A remark on this clone: The sample contains more than one DNA sequence encoding this CDR3. Here the CDR3 reads CASSLTSGTDTQYF. The CDR3, as DNA: TGTGCCAGCAGTTTGACTAGCGGCACAGATACGCAGTATTTT. This chain links TRBV6-5 with TRBJ2-3, with 8 bases identical to TRBD2. CDR1 is MNHEY and CDR2 is SVGAGI in the germline V gene. V lost 4 bases and J lost 1; bases outside the gene matches: 1. The CDR3 totals 14 residues.

As concerns this clone: In the same sample, other DNA sequences code for this CDR3. The chain employs TRBV27 and TRBJ1-5; unclear D gene. The CDR3 contains 15 residues. Trimming pared 4 bases from V and 0 bases from J, leaving 10 bases between. Germline loops: CDR1 MNHEY, CDR2 SMNVEV (reference sequence). The CDR3 DNA reads TGTGCCAGCAGTTCGACGGCCTATAGCAATCAGCCCCAGCATTTT. Protein product: CASSSTAYSNQPQHF.

This clone appeared a single time. The rearrangement uses TRBV5-1 and TRBJ2-3; 7 positions agree with TRBD1. V gave up 1 base and J gave up 4 bases; unmatched junction bases: 6. Germline CDR1 SGHRS, CDR2 YFSETQ. This CDR3 is 15 amino acids long. In DNA form, the CDR3 reads TGCGCCAGCAGCTTGCCTGACAGGGTGTCAGATACGCAGTATTTT. It yields the protein CASSLPDRVSDTQYF.

The chain has TRBV9 and TRBJ2-7; 14 bases agree with TRBD2. Germline values: CDR1 SGDLS, CDR2 YYNGEE. This CDR3 is 15 amino acids long. V trimming: 8 bases; J trimming: 6 bases; junction bases outside the gene matches: 10. For the CDR3, the DNA is TGTGCCAGTACCACAGGGACTAGCGGGAGTGGCGAGCAGTACTTC. Translation: CASTTGTSGSGEQYF.

This clone came up once. V usage is TRBV27 and J usage is TRBJ2-1; D remains ambiguous. Germline values: CDR1 MNHEY, CDR2 SMNVEV (reference sequence). This CDR3 has 11 residues. Between the trimmed V and J ends, which lost 7 bases and 1 base, there was a span of 2 bases. The CDR3 coding sequence is TGTGCCAGCATGTCCTACAATGAGCAGTTCTTC. Translated: CASMSYNEQFF.

This chain links TRBV2 with TRBJ2-7, with TRBD2 as a possible D gene (6 bases). The germline V and J ends were trimmed by 7 bases and 3 bases, with 16 bases remaining between them. CDR1 is SNHLY and CDR2 is FYNNEI in the germline V gene. The CDR3 totals 14 residues. CDR3 sequence reads: CASTQGGELYEQYF. The CDR3 DNA reads TGTGCCAGCACTCAGGGCGGGGAACTCTACGAGCAGTACTTC.

The chain links TRBV4-1 to TRBJ2-3; the match to TRBD2 covers 7 bases. V dropped 4 bases and J dropped 1; count of bases not matched to a gene: 5. CDR3 length: 15 residues. The germline CDR1 and CDR2 sequences are MGHRA and YSYEKL. Here the CDR3 reads CASSLVLAGTDTQYF. The CDR3 nucleotides are TGCGCCAGCAGCCTAGTCCTAGCGGGCACAGATACGCAGTATTTT.

J is TRBJ2-7 and V is TRBV5-1; 9 bases are a match to TRBD1. Per the germline V gene, CDR1 is SGHRS and CDR2 is YFSETQ. The CDR3 runs 14 residues. The ends lost 4 bases at V and 3 bases at J; junction bases unmatched: 5. CDR3 coding DNA: TGCGCCAGCAGCCTTCGGACAGGGGACTACGAGCAGTACTTC. It translates to CASSLRTGDYEQYF.

The chain has TRBV14 and TRBJ2-3; D unclear. V lost 4 bases and J lost 1, with 15 bases in between. Germline-derived CDR1 and CDR2 are SGHDN and FVKESK. The CDR3 runs to 16 residues. The CDR3, as DNA: TGTGCCAGCAGCCCCCTGACCTTCGAGGGCACAGATACGCAGTATTTT. Translated: CASSPLTFEGTDTQYF.

This chain uses TRBV27 with TRBJ2-7, with D tentatively TRBD2 (6 bases). Trimming left V 0 bases short and J 7 bases short, with 10 bases between. This CDR3 is 13 amino acids long. Looked up from germline, CDR1 is MNHEY and CDR2 is SMNVEV (reference sequence). CDR3 nucleotide sequence: TGTGCCAGCAGTTTATCCGGGACTGGGGAGCAGTACTTC. It codes for CASSLSGTGEQYF.

The chain employs TRBV5-1 and TRBJ2-1, with TRBD1 as a possible D gene (5 bases). V lost 0 bases to trimming and J lost 2 bases, with 15 bases between them. Germline V gives CDR1 SGHRS, CDR2 YFSETQ. This CDR3 has 17 amino acids. The CDR3 loop reads CASSLGVGVDTYNEQFF. The CDR3 nucleotides read TGCGCCAGCAGCTTGGGGGTAGGGGTAGACACCTACAATGAGCAGTTCTTC.

The J gene is TRBJ2-3, the V gene TRBV4-2, with TRBD2 matching over 9 bases. This CDR3 contains 19 residues. With 0 bases clipped from V and 0 bases from J, the junction kept 10 bases outside the gene matches. CDR1 is LGHNA and CDR2 is YNFKEQ in the germline V gene. CDR3 in DNA: TGTGCCAGCAGCCAAGATTGGAGAGAGCGGGGGGACAGCACAGATACGCAGTATTTT. This gives the protein CASSQDWRERGDSTDTQYF.

The chain couples TRBV4-1 to TRBJ2-7; D unclear. The CDR3 extends over 15 amino acids. Germline-derived CDR1 and CDR2 are MGHRA and YSYEKL. V gave up 1 base and J gave up 2 bases, with 12 bases separating them. The CDR3 is CASSQGARTTYEQYF. The CDR3 bases are TGCGCCAGCAGCCAAGGGGCACGTACCACCTACGAGCAGTACTTC.

The chain carries TRBV27 and TRBJ2-1, with 9 bases lining up with TRBD1. The CDR3 contains 14 residues. Unmatched junction bases numbered 4, after V lost 4 bases and J lost 6 bases. The germline V gene encodes CDR1 MNHEY and CDR2 SMNVEV (reference sequence). The DNA of the CDR3 is TGTGCCAGCAGTTGGGGACAGGGTTCCAATGAGCAGTTCTTC. It encodes CASSWGQGSNEQFF.

The chain links TRBV7-9 to TRBJ1-1; 10 positions agree with TRBD1. Trimming at V came to 4 bases and at J to 3 bases, leaving 8 bases not matched to a gene. This CDR3 has 16 residues. Per the germline V gene, CDR1 is SEHNR and CDR2 is FQNEAQ (reference sequence). The CDR3 loop is CASSSNLGQGDTEAFF. CDR3 sequence (DNA): TGTGCCAGCAGCTCTAACCTAGGACAGGGGGACACTGAAGCTTTCTTT. Supplemented by reference TRBV7-9 and TRBJ1-1, the full variable domain reads DTGVSQNPRHKITKRGQNVTFRCDPISEHNRLYWYRQTLGQGPEFLTYFQNEAQLEKSRLLSDRFSAERPKGSFSTLEIQRTEQGDSAMYLCASSSNLGQGDTEAFFGQGTRLTVV.

The chain joins TRBV30 to TRBJ2-7; 9 nucleotides align to TRBD1. This CDR3 comprises 13 residues. J gave up 7 bases and V 8 bases, and 12 bases lay outside the gene matches. Germline V gives CDR1 GTSNPN, CDR2 SVGIG (reference sequence). Written as DNA, the CDR3 is TGTGCCGGGACAGGGCCAAAGGCCGGGGAGCAGTACTTC. Its translation is CAGTGPKAGEQYF.

V usage is TRBV9 and J usage is TRBJ2-2, with D uncertain. The CDR3 is made up of 19 amino acids. The V end was cut by 0 bases, the J end by 2 bases, with 20 bases between. Germline loops: CDR1 SGDLS, CDR2 YYNGEE. In DNA form, the CDR3 reads TGTGCCAGCAGCGTAGAAGGAACTGCTACCCCCTTTAACACCGGGGAGCTGTTTTTT. Its protein product is CASSVEGTATPFNTGELFF.

This chain's CDR3 is CTSSQLLAGGETQYF. CDR3 bases: TGCACCAGCAGCCAATTACTAGCGGGAGGAGAGACCCAGTACTTC. This rearrangement joins TRBV1 to TRBJ2-5; the listed D gene, TRBD2, was not tested against the DNA. TRBV1 has pseudogene status. The CDR3 sequence is 15 residues long.

The chain recombines TRBV19 with TRBJ2-7; D unclear. Germline CDR1 reads LNHDA; CDR2 reads SQIVND (reference sequence). The CDR3 is 13 amino acids. Deletions cut 4 bases from V and 4 bases from J, with 11 bases between. CDR3 DNA: TGTGCCAGTAGTAAAACGGACGATTACGAGCAGTACTTC. Translated: CASSKTDDYEQYF.

This chain uses TRBV18 with TRBJ2-7; D may be TRBD2 (5 bases). This CDR3 region has 16 residues. Trimming shortened V by 5 bases and J by 5 bases, and 22 bases separated the two germline ends. CDR1 and CDR2 from the germline V gene are KGHSH and LQKENI. The chain's CDR3 is CASSSSSGLDYDEQYF. DNA for the CDR3: TGTGCCAGCTCATCATCCAGCGGATTGGATTACGACGAGCAGTACTTC.

The CDR3 loop reads CAAPGKAGELFF. The CDR3 DNA is TGTGCCGCTCCCGGGAAAGCCGGGGAGCTGTTTTTT. The chain joins TRBV30 to TRBJ2-2, with D possibly being TRBD2 (5 bases). The V gene lost 8 bases and the J gene lost 6 bases, with 13 bases spanning the gap. Germline loops: CDR1 GTSNPN, CDR2 SVGIG (reference sequence). The CDR3 runs 12 residues.

The CDR3 DNA reads as TGTGCCAGCTCACCAACTGGGACCGCTAGCTCCTACGAGCAGTACTTC. Protein sequence: CASSPTGTASSYEQYF. J is TRBJ2-7 and V is TRBV18; D is possibly TRBD1 or TRBD2 (5 bases each). The CDR3 sequence is 16 residues long. The V gene's germline CDR1 is KGHSH and CDR2 LQKENI. Trimming took 2 bases from V and 0 from J, leaving 14 bases between them.

A few counts support this clone. Different DNA sequences within this sample yield the same CDR3. The rearrangement uses TRBV6-5 and TRBJ2-1, with D tentatively TRBD2 (6 bases). CDR1 and CDR2 from the germline V gene are MNHEY and SVGAGI. This CDR3 is 15 amino acids long. Trimming cost V 3 bases and J 0 bases, with 9 bases left between them. The CDR3 spells CASSYSGSSYNEQFF. The CDR3, as DNA: TGTGCCAGCAGTTATAGCGGAAGCTCCTACAATGAGCAGTTCTTC.